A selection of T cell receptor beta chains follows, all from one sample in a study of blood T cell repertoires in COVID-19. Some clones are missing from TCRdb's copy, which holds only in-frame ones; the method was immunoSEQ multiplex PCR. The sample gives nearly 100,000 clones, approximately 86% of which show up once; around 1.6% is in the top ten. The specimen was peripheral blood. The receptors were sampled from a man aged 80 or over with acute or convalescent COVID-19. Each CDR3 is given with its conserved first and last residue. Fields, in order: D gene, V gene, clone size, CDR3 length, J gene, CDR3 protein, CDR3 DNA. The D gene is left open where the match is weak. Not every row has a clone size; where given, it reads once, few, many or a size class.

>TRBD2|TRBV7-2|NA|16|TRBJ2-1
CASSLEGLAGYNEQFF
TGTGCCAGCAGCTTAGAAGGGCTAGCGGGATACAATGAGCAGTTCTTC
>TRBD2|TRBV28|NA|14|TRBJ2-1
CASSFSSGRNEQFF
TGTGCCAGCAGTTTCTCAAGCGGGAGGAATGAGCAGTTCTTC
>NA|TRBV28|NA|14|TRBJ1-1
CASRLPGLNTEAFF
TGTGCCAGCAGGCTCCCAGGGTTGAACACTGAAGCTTTCTTT
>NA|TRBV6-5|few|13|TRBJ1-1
CASSPTVNTEAFF
TGTGCCAGCAGTCCCACGGTGAACACTGAAGCTTTCTTT
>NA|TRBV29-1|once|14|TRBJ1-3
CSVEMVGGRNTIYF
TGCAGCGTTGAGATGGTAGGGGGAAGAAACACCATATATTTT
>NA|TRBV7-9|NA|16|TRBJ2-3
CASSLGSGESTDTQYF
TGTGCCAGCAGCTTAGGTTCCGGGGAAAGCACAGATACGCAGTATTTT
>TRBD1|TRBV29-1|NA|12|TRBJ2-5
CSVRDSQETQYF
TGCAGCGTCAGGGACAGCCAAGAGACCCAGTACTTC
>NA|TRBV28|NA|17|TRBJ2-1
CASSQRTSAGLHNEQFF
TGTGCCAGCAGCCAAAGAACAAGCGCCGGACTGCACAATGAGCAGTTCTTC
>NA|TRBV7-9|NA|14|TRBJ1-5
CASSPTGSNQPQHF
TGTGCCAGCAGCCCTACTGGTAGCAATCAGCCCCAGCATTTT
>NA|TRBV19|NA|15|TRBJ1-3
CASRPLDTSGNTIYF
TGTGCCAGTAGGCCCCTGGACACCTCTGGAAACACCATATATTTT
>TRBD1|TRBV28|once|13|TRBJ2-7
CASSLQIGTGLNF
TGTGCCAGCAGTTTACAGATTGGGACAGGGCTCAACTTC
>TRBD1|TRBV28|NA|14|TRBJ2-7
CASRGQGAPYEQYF
TGTGCCAGCAGGGGACAGGGGGCGCCTTACGAGCAGTACTTC
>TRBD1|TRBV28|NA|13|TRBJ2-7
CASSWGQGHEQYF
TGTGCCAGCAGTTGGGGACAGGGCCACGAGCAGTACTTC
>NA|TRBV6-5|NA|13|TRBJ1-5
CASTPRVDQPQHF
TGTGCCAGCACCCCCAGGGTTGATCAGCCCCAGCATTTT
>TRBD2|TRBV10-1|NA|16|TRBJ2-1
CASSGGFEREFNEQFF
TGCGCCAGCAGTGGGGGGTTCGAGCGGGAGTTCAATGAGCAGTTCTTC
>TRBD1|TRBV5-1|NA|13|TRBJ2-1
CASSGTGNNEQFF
TGCGCCAGCAGCGGGACAGGGAACAATGAGCAGTTCTTC
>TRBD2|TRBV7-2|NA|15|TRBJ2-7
CASSRDPAGGVKQYF
TGTGCCAGCAGCAGAGACCCAGCGGGAGGGGTAAAGCAGTACTTC
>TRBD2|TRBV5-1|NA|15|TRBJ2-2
CASSLTGGRTGELFF
TGCGCCAGCAGCTTAACGGGAGGGCGAACCGGGGAGCTGTTTTTT
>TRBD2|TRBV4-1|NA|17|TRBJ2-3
CASSKEGASGRGDTQYF
TGCGCCAGCAGCAAAGAGGGGGCTAGCGGGAGAGGAGATACGCAGTATTTT
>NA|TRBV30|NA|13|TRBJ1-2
CAWSVLGAGGYTF
TGTGCCTGGAGTGTATTAGGGGCGGGAGGCTACACCTTC
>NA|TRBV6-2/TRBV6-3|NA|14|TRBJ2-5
CASSWGRGGETQYF
TGTGCCAGCAGTTGGGGCAGAGGAGGGGAGACCCAGTACTTC
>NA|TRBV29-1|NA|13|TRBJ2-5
CSVAQGRVETQYF
TGCAGCGTTGCACAGGGTCGGGTAGAGACCCAGTACTTC
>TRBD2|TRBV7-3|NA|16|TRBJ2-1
CASSNGLAGSDNEQFF
TGTGCCAGCAGCAATGGACTAGCGGGGTCTGACAATGAGCAGTTCTTC
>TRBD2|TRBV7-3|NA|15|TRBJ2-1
CASSFVGRADNEQFF
TGTGCCAGCAGCTTCGTCGGGAGGGCAGACAATGAGCAGTTCTTC
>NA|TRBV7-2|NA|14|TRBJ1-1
CASSLGRVNTEAFF
TGTGCCAGCAGCTTGGGCAGGGTGAACACTGAAGCTTTCTTT
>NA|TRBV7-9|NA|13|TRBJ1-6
CASSLKGGSPLHF
TGTGCCAGCAGTCTCAAAGGGGGTTCACCCCTCCACTTT
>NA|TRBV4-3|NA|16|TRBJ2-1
CASSQAHSFFGNEQFF
TGCGCCAGCAGCCAAGCCCACTCGTTCTTCGGCAATGAGCAGTTCTTC
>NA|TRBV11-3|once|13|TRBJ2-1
CASSFSRDSEQFF
TGTGCCAGCAGCTTTTCCCGGGACTCCGAGCAGTTCTTC
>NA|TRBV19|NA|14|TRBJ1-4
CASSPQGTNEKLFF
TGTGCCAGTAGTCCTCAGGGAACTAATGAAAAACTGTTTTTT
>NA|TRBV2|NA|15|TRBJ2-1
CASSDGRSSYNEQFF
TGTGCCAGCAGTGATGGAAGGAGCTCCTACAATGAGCAGTTCTTC
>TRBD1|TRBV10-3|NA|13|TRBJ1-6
CAIKGTGNSPLHF
TGTGCCATCAAGGGGACAGGGAATTCACCCCTCCACTTT
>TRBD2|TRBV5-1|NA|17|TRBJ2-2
CASSLRTSGSKAGELFF
TGCGCCAGCAGCTTGAGGACTAGCGGGAGCAAAGCCGGGGAGCTGTTTTTT
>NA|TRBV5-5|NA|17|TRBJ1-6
CASSRTGRAGGVSPLHF
TGTGCCAGCAGCCGCACAGGCAGGGCGGGAGGTGTGTCACCCCTCCACTTT
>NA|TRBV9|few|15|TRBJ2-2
CASSPTGANTGELFF
TGTGCCAGCAGCCCGACAGGCGCGAACACCGGGGAGCTGTTTTTT
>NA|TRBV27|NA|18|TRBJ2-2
CASSLGWGGSSGTGELFF
TGTGCCAGCAGTTTGGGTTGGGGAGGATCCTCGGGGACCGGGGAGCTGTTTTTT
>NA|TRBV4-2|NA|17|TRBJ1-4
CASSQDISVRGNEKLFF
TGTGCCAGCAGCCAAGACATTTCAGTCAGGGGTAATGAAAAACTGTTTTTT
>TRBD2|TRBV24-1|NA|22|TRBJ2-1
CATSDSAGLAGVGVGSYNEQFF
TGTGCCACCAGTGATTCCGCAGGACTAGCGGGAGTAGGCGTGGGCTCCTACAATGAGCAGTTCTTC
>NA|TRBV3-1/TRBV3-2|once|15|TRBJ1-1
CASSQRSGGRTEAFF
TGTGCCAGCAGCCAAAGGTCGGGGGGCCGGACTGAAGCTTTCTTT
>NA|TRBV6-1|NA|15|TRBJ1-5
CASSEARGANQPQHF
TGTGCCAGCAGTGAAGCTCGGGGGGCAAATCAGCCCCAGCATTTT
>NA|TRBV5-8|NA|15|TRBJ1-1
CASSLDLGGNTEAFF
TGTGCCAGCAGCTTGGATCTGGGGGGGAACACTGAAGCTTTCTTT
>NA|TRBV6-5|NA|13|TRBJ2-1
CASTLTRHNEQFF
TGTGCCAGCACCCTCACTAGGCACAATGAGCAGTTCTTC
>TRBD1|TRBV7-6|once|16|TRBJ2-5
CASSSTFGTAQETQYF
TGTGCCAGCAGCTCGACCTTCGGGACAGCCCAAGAGACCCAGTACTTC
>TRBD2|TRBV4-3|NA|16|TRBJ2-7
CASSLWTSGSIYEQYF
TGCGCCAGCAGCCTATGGACTAGCGGGAGTATTTACGAGCAGTACTTC
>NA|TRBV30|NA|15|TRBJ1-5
CAWDSDQHSNQPQHF
TGTGCCTGGGACAGTGACCAACATAGCAATCAGCCCCAGCATTTT
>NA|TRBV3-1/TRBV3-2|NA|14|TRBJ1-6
CASSPLVGLSPLHF
TGTGCCAGCAGCCCCCTCGTGGGGCTTTCACCCCTCCACTTT
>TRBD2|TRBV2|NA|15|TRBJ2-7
CASRALGGRFDEQYF
TGTGCCAGCAGGGCCCTGGGCGGGAGGTTCGACGAGCAGTACTTC
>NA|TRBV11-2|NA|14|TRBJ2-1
CASSLELVANEQFF
TGTGCCAGCAGCTTAGAACTAGTCGCTAATGAGCAGTTCTTC
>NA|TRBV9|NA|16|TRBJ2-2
CASSVEAGTYTGELFF
TGTGCCAGCAGCGTAGAGGCAGGAACCTACACCGGGGAGCTGTTTTTT
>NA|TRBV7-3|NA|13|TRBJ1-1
CASSLNRGGEAFF
TGTGCCAGCAGCTTAAATAGGGGGGGTGAAGCTTTCTTT
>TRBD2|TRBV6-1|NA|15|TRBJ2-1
CASSDTSGAYNEQFF
TGTGCCAGCAGTGACACTAGCGGAGCTTACAATGAGCAGTTCTTC